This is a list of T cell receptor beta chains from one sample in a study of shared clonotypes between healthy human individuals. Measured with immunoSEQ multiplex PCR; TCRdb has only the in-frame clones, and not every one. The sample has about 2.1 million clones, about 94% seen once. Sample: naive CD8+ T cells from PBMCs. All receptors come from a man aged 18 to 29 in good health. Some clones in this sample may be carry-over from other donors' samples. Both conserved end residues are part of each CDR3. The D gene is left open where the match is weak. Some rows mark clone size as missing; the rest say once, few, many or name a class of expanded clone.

CDR3 DNA: TGTGCCAGCAGCTTGGTTGGCGGGGGGATCTACGAGCAGTACTTC; CDR3 protein: CASSLVGGGIYEQYF; D gene: TRBD2; J gene: TRBJ2-7; V gene: TRBV5-6; clone size: NA
CDR3 DNA: TGTGCCACCAGTCCCACTAGCCGTTCCTACAATGAGCAGTTCTTC; CDR3 protein: CATSPTSRSYNEQFF; D gene: NA; J gene: TRBJ2-1; V gene: TRBV15; clone size: NA
CDR3 DNA: TGTGCCAGTAGTATATTGCCCAGAAGCTCCTACAATGAGCAGTTCTTC; CDR3 protein: CASSILPRSSYNEQFF; D gene: NA; J gene: TRBJ2-1; V gene: TRBV19; clone size: once
CDR3 DNA: TGTGCCAGCAGCTTACCCCAAGGGGGCCACGACCCCTACGAGCAGTACTTC; CDR3 protein: CASSLPQGGHDPYEQYF; D gene: TRBD1; J gene: TRBJ2-7; V gene: TRBV7-9; clone size: NA
CDR3 DNA: TGTGCCAGCAGTTTGGGCGGCGGCGTAATCTACGAGCAGTACTTC; CDR3 protein: CASSLGGGVIYEQYF; D gene: NA; J gene: TRBJ2-7; V gene: TRBV27; clone size: NA
CDR3 DNA: TGTGCCAGCAGTCCGTTCAACAGGGCCAACACTGAAGCTTTCTTT; CDR3 protein: CASSPFNRANTEAFF; D gene: NA; J gene: TRBJ1-1; V gene: TRBV28; clone size: once
CDR3 DNA: TGCGCCAGCAGTCAAGGTACAGGGGGCTATCCCCTCTCTGGGGCCAACGTCCTGACTTTC; CDR3 protein: CASSQGTGGYPLSGANVLTF; D gene: TRBD1; J gene: TRBJ2-6; V gene: TRBV23-1; clone size: NA
CDR3 DNA: TGTGCCAGCAGTTCGGGACTAGGGGTTTACGAGCAGTACTTC; CDR3 protein: CASSSGLGVYEQYF; D gene: TRBD2; J gene: TRBJ2-7; V gene: TRBV27; clone size: NA
CDR3 DNA: TGTGCCAGCAGCCAAAACCCCCGAGACAGGGGATTCTATGGCTACACCTTC; CDR3 protein: CASSQNPRDRGFYGYTF; D gene: TRBD1; J gene: TRBJ1-2; V gene: TRBV4-2; clone size: NA
CDR3 DNA: TGTGCCAGCAGTTTTACAGGGGTTGTGAATCAGCCCCAGCATTTT; CDR3 protein: CASSFTGVVNQPQHF; D gene: TRBD1; J gene: TRBJ1-5; V gene: TRBV27; clone size: once
CDR3 DNA: TGTGCCCAAGAACTAGCGGGATCGAGCTCCTACAATGAGCAGTTCTTC; CDR3 protein: CAQELAGSSSYNEQFF; D gene: TRBD2; J gene: TRBJ2-1; V gene: TRBV6-8; clone size: NA
CDR3 DNA: TGTGCCAGTAGTATTTCGCCGAACACTGAAGCTTTCTTT; CDR3 protein: CASSISPNTEAFF; D gene: NA; J gene: TRBJ1-1; V gene: TRBV19; clone size: NA
CDR3 DNA: TGTGCCAGCAGTTTATGGCCCAGCAATCAGCCCCAGCATTTT; CDR3 protein: CASSLWPSNQPQHF; D gene: NA; J gene: TRBJ1-5; V gene: TRBV28; clone size: NA
CDR3 DNA: TGTGCCAGCAGTTTCTTCTCTAGCACAGATACGCAGTATTTT; CDR3 protein: CASSFFSSTDTQYF; D gene: NA; J gene: TRBJ2-3; V gene: TRBV27; clone size: NA
CDR3 DNA: TGCGCCAGCAGTCAAGGGGGGTCTGAAGCTTTCTTT; CDR3 protein: CASSQGGSEAFF; D gene: NA; J gene: TRBJ1-1; V gene: TRBV4-1; clone size: NA
CDR3 DNA: TGTGCCAGCAATCGAAAGGGGAACACTGAAGCTTTCTTT; CDR3 protein: CASNRKGNTEAFF; D gene: NA; J gene: TRBJ1-1; V gene: TRBV28; clone size: NA
CDR3 DNA: TGTGCCAGCAGCTTCCAAGGGGGAGTAGCTTCCGAGCAGTACTTC; CDR3 protein: CASSFQGGVASEQYF; D gene: NA; J gene: TRBJ2-7; V gene: TRBV7-8; clone size: NA
CDR3 DNA: TGTGCCAGCAGACCAGGGGGACAAGAGACCCAGTACTTC; CDR3 protein: CASRPGGQETQYF; D gene: TRBD1; J gene: TRBJ2-5; V gene: TRBV7-9; clone size: NA
CDR3 DNA: TGCAGCGTTGAAGGGAGGGGCGAGCAGTACTTC; CDR3 protein: CSVEGRGEQYF; D gene: NA; J gene: TRBJ2-7; V gene: TRBV29-1; clone size: NA
CDR3 DNA: TGTGCCAGCAGTTTATCATGGGACAGGGTCTTAGGTGAGCAGTTCTTC; CDR3 protein: CASSLSWDRVLGEQFF; D gene: TRBD1; J gene: TRBJ2-1; V gene: TRBV27; clone size: NA
CDR3 DNA: TGTGCCAGCAGTTTTACCCCTAACAGGGGACGCACAGATACGCAGTATTTT; CDR3 protein: CASSFTPNRGRTDTQYF; D gene: TRBD1; J gene: TRBJ2-3; V gene: TRBV28; clone size: NA
CDR3 DNA: TGCGCCAGCAGCTGGAAACTAGATACGCAGTATTTT; CDR3 protein: CASSWKLDTQYF; D gene: NA; J gene: TRBJ2-3; V gene: TRBV5-1; clone size: NA
CDR3 DNA: TGCAGCGTTGAGCTGTATCGGGAGCTGTTTTTT; CDR3 protein: CSVELYRELFF; D gene: NA; J gene: TRBJ2-2; V gene: TRBV29-1; clone size: NA
CDR3 DNA: TGTGCCAGCAGCTTAGGACGACTTGGACCCTATGGCTACACCTTC; CDR3 protein: CASSLGRLGPYGYTF; D gene: NA; J gene: TRBJ1-2; V gene: TRBV7-9; clone size: NA
CDR3 DNA: TGTGCCAGCAGTTCCCGGGCAGCCGGGGATCGAGAGACCCAGTACTTC; CDR3 protein: CASSSRAAGDRETQYF; D gene: NA; J gene: TRBJ2-5; V gene: TRBV28; clone size: NA
CDR3 DNA: TGTGCCAGCAGCTTACGTGGGGACTACGAGCAGTACTTC; CDR3 protein: CASSLRGDYEQYF; D gene: NA; J gene: TRBJ2-7; V gene: TRBV11-2; clone size: once
CDR3 DNA: TGTGCCAGCAGCCGAAGACAGGGGGCGAATAGTGGCTACACCTTC; CDR3 protein: CASSRRQGANSGYTF; D gene: TRBD1; J gene: TRBJ1-2; V gene: TRBV2; clone size: NA